These 17 T cell receptor beta chains were all obtained from the same sample, sequenced in a study of regulatory T cells in long-lasting Graves disease. With iRepertoire HTBI primers and Arm-PCR of CDR3 regions, TCR beta libraries were built. MiXCR, applied by TCRdb to the multiplex PCR reads, yields one record per CDR3 protein. The data hold some 420,000 distinct CDR3 sequences, with about 20% observed a single time. The time point denotes: persistent/refractory GD, antithyroid drugs over 5 years with positive TRAb. Following extraction of RNA from PBMCs, that RNA was used to make the TCR library. This specimen was peripheral blood mononuclear cells (PBMCs), taken when the disease was refractory, from a patient treated with antithyroid drugs. The source is a female donor with Graves disease.

This clonotype was recorded at least ten times. The chain links TRBV2 to TRBJ1-5; TRBD1 matches at 8 bases. Losses at the gene ends were 8 bases for V and 7 bases for J; bases not matched to a gene: 7. CDR3 length: 13 residues. Germline V lookup: CDR1 SNHLY, CDR2 FYNNEI. This chain's CDR3 is CASGGTGEQPQHF. CDR3 nucleotide sequence: TGTGCCAGCGGAGGGACAGGCGAACAGCCCCAGCATTTT.

This clonotype was observed many times. This chain uses TRBV12-3 or TRBV12-4 with TRBJ2-7; D is perhaps TRBD2 (5 bases). This CDR3 is 13 amino acids long. Trimming removed 4 bases from V and 2 bases from J, with 9 bases in between. CDR3 nucleotides: TGTGCCAGCAGTTCCTACGGGGCCTACGAGCAGTACTTC. It translates to CASSSYGAYEQYF.

This clonotype was counted a single time. CDR3 protein: CATSDSWERKAGANVLTF. DNA for the CDR3: TGTGCCACCAGTGATTCATGGGAGAGGAAGGCTGGGGCCAACGTCCTGACTTTC. The rearrangement uses TRBV24-1 and TRBJ2-6, with D perhaps matching TRBD2 (5 bases). The V gene's germline CDR1 is KGHDR and CDR2 SFDVKD. This CDR3 region has 18 residues. Trimming left V 2 bases short and J 2 bases short, with 15 bases between.

This clonotype was counted many times. The V gene is TRBV13, the J gene TRBJ2-5, with D perhaps TRBD1 (5 bases). The V and J ends lost 3 bases and 2 bases respectively, with 10 bases between them. Germline V gene data show CDR1 as PRHDT and CDR2 as FYEKMQ (reference sequence). This CDR3 region has 14 residues. This chain's CDR3 is CASSFGKGQETQYF. CDR3 nucleotide sequence: TGTGCCAGCAGCTTTGGAAAGGGGCAAGAGACCCAGTACTTC.

The chain is built from TRBV6-1 and TRBJ1-5; 8 bases map to TRBD1. The V and J ends lost 6 bases and 4 bases, in that order; junction bases with no gene match: 8. Germline loops: CDR1 MNHNS, CDR2 SASEGT. CDR3 length: 15 residues. This CDR3 is CASRFGQGGNQPQHF. DNA for the CDR3: TGTGCCAGCAGATTTGGACAGGGAGGGAATCAGCCCCAGCATTTT.

This clonotype was seen more than once but under ten times. Here the CDR3 reads CASSLEGGVEQFF. The CDR3 DNA reads TGTGCCAGCAGCTTAGAAGGTGGCGTCGAGCAGTTCTTC. This chain connects TRBV11-1 to TRBJ2-1; D is ambiguous. Deletions cut 1 base from V and 10 bases from J, with 11 bases between. From germline, CDR1 is SGHAT and CDR2 FQDESV (reference sequence). This CDR3 contains 13 residues.

This clonotype was observed a handful of times. The gene calls are TRBV10-1 and TRBJ2-7; D gene unclear. The CDR3 is 10 amino acids. The V and J ends lost 10 bases and 7 bases respectively, with 11 bases between them. The germline V gene has CDR1 WNHNN and CDR2 SYGVQD (reference sequence). The CDR3 nucleotides are TGCGCCAATTTGGGCCGAGAGCAGTACTTC. Translating it yields CANLGREQYF.

The table lists this clonotype with many counts. This rearrangement joins TRBV27 to TRBJ1-4, with D perhaps TRBD1 (5 bases). This CDR3 comprises 14 residues. V was shortened by 0 bases and J by 7 bases, with 9 bases between the two germline ends. Germline V gene data show CDR1 as MNHEY and CDR2 as SMNVEV (reference sequence). The CDR3 sequence: CASSLSQGSEKLFF. In DNA form, the CDR3 reads TGTGCCAGCAGTTTATCGCAGGGTAGTGAAAAACTGTTTTTT.

In regard to this clonotype: A clone one base away is much larger, so this may be a read error. J is TRBJ2-5 and V is TRBV20-1; tentatively, D is TRBD1 or TRBD2 (5 bases each). The CDR3 spans 12 residues. V lost 7 bases to trimming and J lost 7 bases, with 16 bases between them. In germline, CDR1 is DFQATT, CDR2 SNEGSKA (reference sequence). CDR3 protein: CSGTGTEGTQYF. The DNA of the CDR3 is TGCAGTGGAACCGGGACCGAAGGGACCCAGTACTTC.

This clonotype was detected many times. The chain recombines TRBV28 with TRBJ2-7; D is unclear. Deletions cut 8 bases from V and 2 bases from J, with 13 bases between. The germline V gene has CDR1 MDHEN and CDR2 SYDVKM. The CDR3 length is 13 residues. The CDR3 DNA sequence: TGTGCCAGCCATTCCGGAATCCCCTACGAGCAGTACTTC. It encodes CASHSGIPYEQYF.

The chain has TRBV5-5 and TRBJ2-7; no reliable D call. The CDR3 contains 15 residues. CDR1 is SGHKS and CDR2 is YYEKEE in the germline V gene (reference sequence). Trimming stripped 1 base from V and 0 bases from J, with 11 bases between. The CDR3 reads CASSLLDGLSYEQYF. CDR3 bases: TGTGCCAGCAGCTTGCTAGACGGTCTCTCCTACGAGCAGTACTTC.

As for this clonotype: Given a far larger clone just one base away, this is likely a sequencing read error. The chain uses TRBV3-1 and TRBJ2-7; D gene unclear. V was pared by 3 bases and J by 3 bases, with 3 bases between. From germline, CDR1 is LGHDT and CDR2 YNNKEL (reference sequence). The CDR3 spans 11 residues. DNA of the CDR3: TGTGCCAGCAGCCAGTACTACGAGCAGTACTTC. Residues: CASSQYYEQYF.

The chain carries TRBV29-1 and TRBJ2-7; weak D call: TRBD2 (6 bases). V was clipped by 7 bases and J by 0 bases, with 16 bases between them. CDR1 and CDR2 (germline): SQVTM, ANQGSEA. The CDR3 totals 14 residues. Written as DNA, the CDR3 is TGCAGCGGGGGAGACGGGGGTAGCTCCTACGAGCAGTACTTC. Translation: CSGGDGGSSYEQYF.

The sample holds many counts of this clonotype. The junction departs from the called germline gene at one end, perhaps through a read error. The chain has TRBV3-1 and TRBJ2-5; no reliable D call. This CDR3 spans 11 amino acids. In germline, CDR1 is LGHDT, CDR2 YNNKEL (reference sequence). CDR3 coding DNA: TGTGCCAGCAGCCTTACTGTCGACCTCCACTTC. As protein: CASSLTVDLHF.

Many counts were recorded for this clonotype. This chain links TRBV7-3 with TRBJ2-7, with D perhaps matching TRBD1 or TRBD2 (7 bases each). Trimming took off 4 bases at V and 6 bases at J, with 25 bases between the two ends. Germline CDR1 is SGHTA and CDR2 is FQGTGA. The CDR3 consists of 17 residues. Written as DNA, the CDR3 is TGTGCCAGCAGCTCAAGGGGGCGGGGGAGAGTTCGGCGCGAGCAGTACTTC. Protein: CASSSRGRGRVRREQYF. Supplemented by reference TRBV7-3 and TRBJ2-7, the full variable domain reads GAGVSQTPSNKVTEKGKYVELRCDPISGHTALYWYRQSLGQGPEFLIYFQGTGAADDSGLPNDRFFAVRPEGSVSTLKIQRTERGDSAVYLCASSSRGRGRVRREQYFGPGTRLTVT.

A note on this clonotype: This is likely an artifact of a read error, given a far larger clone one base away. V gene TRBV28 combines with J gene TRBJ2-5; D gene ambiguous. Trimming left V 6 bases short and J 2 bases short, with 16 bases between. The CDR3 is 15 residues long. Germline-derived CDR1 and CDR2 are MDHEN and SYDVKM. The CDR3 DNA follows: TGTGCCAGCAGCTCGGAACCTGTACGGCAAGAGACCCAGTACTTC. Translated, it gives CASSSEPVRQETQYF. The full variable domain, with the rest looked up from reference TRBV28 and TRBJ2-5, is DVKVTQSSRYLVKRTGEKVFLECVQDMDHENMFWYRQDPGLGLRLIYFSYDVKMKEKGDIPEGYSVSREKKERFSLILESASTNQTSMYLCASSSEPVRQETQYFGPGTRLLVL.

This chain links TRBV29-1 with TRBJ1-4; a possible D gene is TRBD1 (5 bases). The CDR3 spans 12 residues. Looked up from germline, CDR1 is SQVTM and CDR2 is ANQGSEA. Deletions cut 5 bases from V and 4 bases from J, with 8 bases between. DNA of the CDR3: TGCAGCGTTCGGGGGGATAATGAAAAACTGTTTTTT. Protein product: CSVRGDNEKLFF.